This T cell receptor (beta chain) derives from a study of cytomegalovirus exposure and HLA in healthy donors. V lost 0 bases to trimming and J lost 6 bases; unmatched junction nucleotides: 4. Germline V gene data show CDR1 as MNHNS and CDR2 as SASEGT. This CDR3 spans 15 amino acids. Notes on the study in general: In an earlier analysis, most TCR beta V segments were productive about 87% or about 30% of the time.

In regard to this clone: The antigen is not known.

The PCR used 60 Vbeta and 13 Jbeta primers. Sequencing was performed with immunoSEQ multiplex PCR; in TCRdb, only in-frame clones are kept and a portion is missing. The data show some 110,000 clones, roughly two thirds seen once. The chain is built from TRBV6-1 and TRBJ2-1, with TRBD2 matching 8 bases. The sequence came from a woman in her 30s in good health and CMV-seronegative. The source material was PBMCs. CDR3 DNA: TGTGCCAGCAGTGAAGCCAGCGGGGGTTTCAATGAGCAGTTCTTC. Translating gives CASSEASGGFNEQFF.